The 4 T cell receptor beta chains listed next were all sequenced from one sample in a study of T cell changes during pregnancy in multiple sclerosis (dated by TCRdb to about 2019). Library generation was performed with the immunoSEQ multiplex PCR assay. TCRdb provides this immuneACCESS table in a form limited to in-frame rearrangements. Some clones are lacking; in checked studies, under half of them reflect an unresolved V gene, and why the rest are absent is not known. Here the sample has fewer than 90,000 clones; roughly 93% occur a single time. The top ten constitute around 1.4% of the sample. Specimen: peripheral blood, collected in the third trimester of pregnancy. Receptor source: a female donor in good health, enrolled as a control in a pregnancy study.

The chain has TRBV28 and TRBJ1-3; 9 nucleotides match TRBD1. Germline lookup yields CDR1 MDHEN and CDR2 SYDVKM. The CDR3 is 16 residues long. Unmatched junction bases numbered 10, after V lost 6 bases and J lost 4 bases. In DNA, the CDR3 is TGTGCCAGCAGCCCAAACAGGGGGCTATCGGGAAACACCATATATTTT. Encoded protein: CASSPNRGLSGNTIYF.

The V call is TRBV28, the J call TRBJ2-7; TRBD2 matches at 7 bases. Germline CDR1 is MDHEN and CDR2 is SYDVKM. CDR3 length: 14 amino acids. Trimming at V came to 3 bases and at J to 3 bases, leaving 5 bases not matched to a gene. The CDR3 DNA reads as TGTGCCAGCAGTTTGCGGGGGAGGCTCTACGAGCAGTACTTC. It encodes CASSLRGRLYEQYF.

The genes are TRBV7-8 and TRBJ1-3; no clear D. This CDR3 contains 16 residues. Germline V gene lookup returns CDR1 SGHVS and CDR2 FQNEAQ. V lost 5 bases to trimming and J lost 0 bases, with 14 bases between them. The CDR3 is CASSPGSATSGNTIYF. The CDR3 bases are TGTGCCAGCAGCCCCGGGAGTGCTACCTCTGGAAACACCATATATTTT.

In this sample, this clone turned up a few times. The gene calls are TRBV25-1 and TRBJ2-3; TRBD1 is a possible D gene (6 bases). This CDR3 contains 14 residues. CDR1 and CDR2 from the germline V gene are MGHDK and SYGVNS. Deletions cut 1 base from V and 6 bases from J, with 11 bases between. CDR3 residues: CASSESQGQDTQYF. The DNA of the CDR3 is TGTGCCAGCAGTGAATCCCAGGGGCAGGATACGCAGTATTTT.